The 23 T cell receptor beta chains below all came from one sample that was sequenced in a study of cytomegalovirus exposure and HLA in healthy donors. 13 Jbeta primers and 60 Vbeta primers were used for the PCR. Sequencing used immunoSEQ multiplex PCR; TCRdb keeps in-frame clones, though not all of them. The sample has 200,000 or so clones; more than 75% are singletons. The specimen sequenced was PBMCs. These receptors were taken from a male donor in good health and CMV-seropositive.

V is TRBV5-4 and J is TRBJ1-2; 11 bases are a match to TRBD1. From germline, CDR1 is SGHNT and CDR2 YYREEE (reference sequence). With 4 bases clipped from V and 6 bases from J, the junction kept 8 bases outside the gene matches. The CDR3 contains 15 residues. For the CDR3, the DNA is TGTGCCAGCAGCGCCGGACAGGGGGCGCAAGATGGCTACACCTTC. It translates to CASSAGQGAQDGYTF.

This sequence joins TRBV6-6 and TRBJ1-2, with 10 bases fitting TRBD1. CDR1 MNHNY and CDR2 SVGAGI come from the germline V gene (reference sequence). V dropped 5 bases and J dropped 7; count of bases not matched to a gene: 13. The CDR3 is 16 amino acids. CDR3 bases: TGTGCCAGCAGTGCCCGGGACAGGGGTCTTCGGCCTGGCTACACCTTC. Its protein is CASSARDRGLRPGYTF.

This chain links TRBV6-6 with TRBJ1-2; weak D call: TRBD1 (6 bases). From germline, CDR1 is MNHNY and CDR2 SVGAGI (reference sequence). V was trimmed by 6 bases and J by 4 bases, leaving 18 bases between them. CDR3 size: 15 residues. The CDR3 DNA sequence: TGTGCCAGCAGAGAGCAGGGGAATAAACTCTATGGCTACACCTTC. Protein: CASREQGNKLYGYTF.

CDR3 nucleotide sequence: TGTGCCAGCAGGCCCGACAGCGGGGCGATAGCTTTCTTT. Amino acids: CASRPDSGAIAFF. The chain couples TRBV7-6 to TRBJ1-1, with a possible D match to TRBD1 (5 bases). In germline, CDR1 is SGHVS, CDR2 FNYEAQ. The CDR3 spans 13 residues. Trimming took off 6 bases at V and 10 bases at J, with 18 bases between the two ends.

The chain is built from TRBV6-1 and TRBJ1-2, with 7 bases fitting TRBD1. This CDR3 is built from 13 residues. V shed 2 bases, J shed 5 bases, and the junction held 2 bases outside the gene matches. Germline assignment: CDR1 MNHNS and CDR2 SASEGT. CDR3 nucleotides: TGTGCCAGCAGTGAATGGGACAGATATGGCTACACCTTC. Amino acid sequence: CASSEWDRYGYTF.

The chain is built from TRBV7-2 and TRBJ2-1; 9 bases map to TRBD2. The CDR3 is 17 residues long. From germline, CDR1 is SGHTA and CDR2 FQGNSA. V shed 5 bases and J 2 bases; nucleotides not matched to a gene: 10. For the CDR3, the DNA is TGTGCCAGCAGCCGCGGGGGGCTAGCGGGAACCTACAATGAGCAGTTCTTC. It translates to CASSRGGLAGTYNEQFF.

In regard to this clone: One end of the junction does not line up with germline, which may come from a read error. The rearrangement uses TRBV7-9 and TRBJ2-7, with TRBD2 identical over 9 bases. The CDR3 runs 16 residues. Germline V gives CDR1 SEHNR, CDR2 FQNEAQ (reference sequence). CDR3 sequence: CSSSISDSGGTGEQYF. The CDR3 region has the DNA TGTTCCAGCAGTATCTCTGATAGCGGGGGAACCGGCGAGCAGTACTTC.

CDR3 in amino acids: CASRGGRETQYF. CDR3 nucleotides: TGCGCCAGCAGGGGAGGCAGAGAGACCCAGTACTTC. The chain carries TRBV4-1 and TRBJ2-5; D perhaps matches TRBD2 (6 bases). Trimming cost V 6 bases and J 4 bases, with 9 bases left between them. CDR3 length: 12 residues. Germline V gene sequence: CDR1 MGHRA, CDR2 YSYEKL.

The genes are TRBV6-5 and TRBJ1-1; TRBD1 is a possible D gene (6 bases). Trimming cost V 0 bases and J 8 bases, with 7 bases left between them. The V gene's germline CDR1 is MNHEY and CDR2 SVGAGI. The CDR3 extends over 12 amino acids. The chain's CDR3 is CASSYSRGEAFF. The CDR3 DNA follows: TGTGCCAGCAGTTACTCGAGGGGGGAAGCTTTCTTT.

The rearrangement links TRBV30 to TRBJ2-5; D possibly corresponds to TRBD1 (6 bases). V was cut by 0 bases and J by 14 bases, with 16 bases left in between. This CDR3 has 12 residues. CDR1 is GTSNPN and CDR2 is SVGIG in the germline V gene (reference sequence). The CDR3 is CAWSVQGGWPYF. CDR3 DNA: TGTGCCTGGAGTGTACAAGGGGGATGGCCCTACTTC.

CDR3 loop: CASSDSGQSYNEQFF. The CDR3 nucleotides read TGTGCCAGCAGTGACTCAGGACAGTCTTACAATGAGCAGTTCTTC. This sequence joins TRBV6-4 and TRBJ2-1, with D possibly matching TRBD1 (6 bases). Germline assignment: CDR1 MRHNA and CDR2 SNTAGT. The CDR3 is made up of 15 amino acids. V was shortened by 0 bases and J by 4 bases, with 10 bases between the two germline ends.

This clone was seen more than once but under ten times. The chain has TRBV5-1 and TRBJ2-7, with TRBD1 matching 7 bases. Unmatched junction bases numbered 7, after V lost 5 bases and J lost 2 bases. The CDR3 runs to 14 residues. Germline V gene data show CDR1 as SGHRS and CDR2 as YFSETQ. The CDR3 nucleotides are TGCGCCAGCAGACCTACAGGGGCAGCCTACGAGCAGTACTTC. It yields the protein CASRPTGAAYEQYF.

The gene calls are TRBV9 and TRBJ2-7, with a possible D match to TRBD1 (6 bases). The CDR3 consists of 12 residues. Between the trimmed V and J ends, which lost 3 bases and 9 bases, there was a span of 13 bases. Germline-derived CDR1 and CDR2 are SGDLS and YYNGEE. CDR3 DNA: TGTGCCAGCAGCGGGACTGGGGGCAGGCAGTACTTC. It yields the protein CASSGTGGRQYF.

The chain employs TRBV5-1 and TRBJ2-1, with 8 bases matching TRBD2. The germline V gene has CDR1 SGHRS and CDR2 YFSETQ. The V gene end was trimmed by 4 bases and the J gene end by 5 bases; junction bases not matched to a gene: 8. The CDR3 loop spans 15 amino acids. In DNA form, the CDR3 reads TGCGCCAGCAGCCCGGGAGGGACTAACAACAATGAGCAGTTCTTC. Translated: CASSPGGTNNNEQFF.

This chain joins TRBV7-2 and TRBJ1-2; D call uncertain. Germline values: CDR1 SGHTA, CDR2 FQGNSA. CDR3 length: 15 amino acids. Trimming took 1 base from V and 0 from J, leaving 9 bases between them. The CDR3 nucleotides are TGTGCCAGCAGCTTAGGAATAGCAGCTAACTATGGCTACACCTTC. Its protein product is CASSLGIAANYGYTF.

The chain employs TRBV4-1 and TRBJ2-2; possible D gene TRBD2, 6 bases. The V gene's germline CDR1 is MGHRA and CDR2 YSYEKL. The V and J ends lost 1 base and 5 bases respectively, with 11 bases between them. The CDR3 runs to 15 residues. The CDR3 DNA sequence: TGCGCCAGCAGCCAAGCCGGGGGAAGGACCGGGGAGCTGTTTTTT. Its translation is CASSQAGGRTGELFF.

V gene TRBV5-1 combines with J gene TRBJ1-1; D is possibly TRBD1 (6 bases). Germline V lookup: CDR1 SGHRS, CDR2 YFSETQ. Between the trimmed V and J ends, which lost 1 base and 1 base, there was a span of 8 bases. This CDR3 spans 14 amino acids. DNA of the CDR3: TGCGCCAGCAGCTTGCAGGGGACGAACACTGAAGCTTTCTTT. Translated: CASSLQGTNTEAFF.

The table lists this clone with a few counts. This chain uses TRBV18 with TRBJ1-2, with 7 bases identical to TRBD1. The junction had 5 bases not matched to a gene; V was cut back by 3 bases and J by 1 base. The CDR3 is 15 residues long. Looked up from germline, CDR1 is KGHSH and CDR2 is LQKENI. The CDR3 region is CASSPSGQINYGYTF. The DNA for the CDR3 is TGTGCCAGCTCACCGTCGGGACAGATTAACTATGGCTACACCTTC. Supplemented by reference TRBV18 and TRBJ1-2, the full variable domain reads NAGVMQNPRHLVRRRGQEARLRCSPMKGHSHVYWYRQLPEEGLKFMVYLQKENIIDESGMPKERFSAEFPKEGPSILRIQQVVRGDSAAYFCASSPSGQINYGYTFGSGTRLTVV.

This clone was recorded once. The chain employs TRBV11-2 and TRBJ2-3; no definite D call. The V gene lost 6 bases and the J gene lost 5 bases, with 18 bases spanning the gap. This CDR3 spans 15 amino acids. Germline V gene sequence: CDR1 SGHAT, CDR2 FQNNGV. CDR3 sequence (DNA): TGTGCCAGCAGTTCAGCCTCCAGAGGTTTAGATACGCAGTATTTT. Its translation: CASSSASRGLDTQYF.

The chain couples TRBV9 to TRBJ2-4, with D possibly being TRBD1 (5 bases). CDR3 size: 15 residues. Germline values: CDR1 SGDLS, CDR2 YYNGEE. V lost 4 bases to trimming and J lost 6 bases, with 17 bases between them. The CDR3 is CASSFQGFAANIQYF. CDR3 sequence (DNA): TGTGCCAGCAGCTTTCAGGGATTTGCTGCAAACATTCAGTACTTC.

Concerning this clone itself: Other nucleotide sequences from this sample produce the same CDR3. The chain links TRBV9 to TRBJ1-5, with TRBD1 matching over 9 bases. V shed 0 bases, J shed 0 bases, and the junction held 1 base outside the gene matches. CDR1 SGDLS and CDR2 YYNGEE come from the germline V gene. The CDR3 spans 16 residues. The CDR3 nucleotides read TGTGCCAGCAGCGTAGGGACAGGGGATAGCAATCAGCCCCAGCATTTT. Amino acid sequence: CASSVGTGDSNQPQHF.

The chain combines TRBV9 with TRBJ1-4; D gene unclear. There are 15 residues in the CDR3. V was shortened by 4 bases and J by 0 bases, with 10 bases between the two germline ends. Germline V gives CDR1 SGDLS, CDR2 YYNGEE. CDR3 amino acids: CASSLEDATNEKLFF. The CDR3 coding sequence is TGTGCCAGCAGCCTCGAGGATGCAACTAATGAAAAACTGTTTTTT. The entire variable domain, with the rest obtained from reference TRBV9 and TRBJ1-4, is as follows: DSGVTQTPKHLITATGQRVTLRCSPRSGDLSVYWYQQSLDQGLQFLIQYYNGEERAKGNILERFSAQQFPDLHSELNLSSLELGDSALYFCASSLEDATNEKLFFGSGTQLSVL.

This rearrangement joins TRBV11-1 to TRBJ2-1, with D possibly matching TRBD2 (6 bases). This CDR3 has 14 amino acids. Germline assignment: CDR1 SGHAT and CDR2 FQDESV (reference sequence). The ends were cut back, 4 bases at V and 5 bases at J, with 12 bases in the middle. This CDR3 is CASSSRGNHNEQFF. Written as DNA, the CDR3 is TGTGCCAGCAGCTCACGCGGGAATCACAATGAGCAGTTCTTC.